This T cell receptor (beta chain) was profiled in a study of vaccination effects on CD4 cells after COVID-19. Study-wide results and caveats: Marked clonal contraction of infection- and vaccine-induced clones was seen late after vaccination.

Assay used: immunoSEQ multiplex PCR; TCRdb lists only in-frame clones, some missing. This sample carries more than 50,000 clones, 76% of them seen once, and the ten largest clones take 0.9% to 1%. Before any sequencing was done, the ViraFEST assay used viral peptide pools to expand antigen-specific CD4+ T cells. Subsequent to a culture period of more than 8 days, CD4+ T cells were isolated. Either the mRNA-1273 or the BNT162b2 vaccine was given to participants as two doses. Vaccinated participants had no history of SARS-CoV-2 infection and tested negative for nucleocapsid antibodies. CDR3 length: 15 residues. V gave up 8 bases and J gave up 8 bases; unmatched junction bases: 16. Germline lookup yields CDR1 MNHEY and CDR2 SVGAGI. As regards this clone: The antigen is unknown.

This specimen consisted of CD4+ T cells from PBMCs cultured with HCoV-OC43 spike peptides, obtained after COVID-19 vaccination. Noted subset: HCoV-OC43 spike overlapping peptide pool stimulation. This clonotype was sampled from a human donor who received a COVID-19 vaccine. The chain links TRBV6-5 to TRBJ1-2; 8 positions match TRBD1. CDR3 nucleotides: TGTGCCAGCCGGACCGACAGGGGCCCTTCCTTGGGCTACACCTTC. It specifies CASRTDRGPSLGYTF.